This T cell receptor beta chain was sequenced for a study of human T cells and chemical hapten exposure. Background on the study: Sensitization used 2% DPC on 2 cm by 2 cm upper inner arm skin.

Individual cDNA molecules received unique molecular identifiers in the library. TCRdb reprocessed the RACE reads with MiXCR, giving one entry per CDR3 protein. The data show 95,000 to 100,000 distinct CDR3 sequences, with roughly 12% seen just once and roughly 2% held by the top ten. This sample's time point: patch test 1, 2 weeks after DPC sensitization. Described treatment: therapeutic diphenylcyclopropenone sensitization with weekly scalp DPC. The CDR3 runs 13 residues. Trimming took off 5 bases at V and 4 bases at J, with 15 bases between the two ends. Looked up from germline, CDR1 is GTSNPN and CDR2 is SVGIG (reference sequence).

The receptor comes from a woman in her thirties or forties with alopecia areata. Some clones in this sample may be carry-over from other donors' samples. The rearrangement links TRBV30 to TRBJ2-7; D gene uncertain. The sample was whole blood, taken in connection with sensitization to the hapten diphenylcyclopropenone (DPC). CDR3 region: CAWDHRPGYEQYF. The CDR3 DNA sequence: TGTGCCTGGGATCATCGACCTGGTTACGAGCAGTACTTC.